This T cell receptor (beta chain) was documented in a study of human CD8 memory T cell subsets. Germline V CDR1 and CDR2: MNHNS, SASEGT. The CDR3 is 14 residues long. The TCR beta sequencing libraries came from UMI-labeled 5' RACE. In the authors' workflow: Functional CDR3 beta clonotypes numbered about 2,700 to 18,000 in each TCR beta library. TCRdb re-called the 5' RACE reads; one entry per CDR3 protein, DNA not given. These V and J calls derive from TCRdb rather than the authors' analysis. This sample contains 12,000 or so distinct CDR3 sequences. Study-wide findings and caveats: In contrast to effector memory cells, stem-like memory and precursor exhausted T cells had similarly high diversity.

CD8+ T cells were isolated by negative magnetic selection. The RNA's source was duplicate vials of approximately 150,000 sorted CD8+ T cells per subset. As concerns this clonotype: Its specificity is unknown.

The chain uses TRBV6-1 and TRBJ2-7; absent DNA, TCRdb's TRBD1 call cannot be checked. What was sequenced was CD8+ T cells from PBMCs. This clonotype originated in a human donor in good health. This chain's CDR3 is CASIETGKPYEQYF.